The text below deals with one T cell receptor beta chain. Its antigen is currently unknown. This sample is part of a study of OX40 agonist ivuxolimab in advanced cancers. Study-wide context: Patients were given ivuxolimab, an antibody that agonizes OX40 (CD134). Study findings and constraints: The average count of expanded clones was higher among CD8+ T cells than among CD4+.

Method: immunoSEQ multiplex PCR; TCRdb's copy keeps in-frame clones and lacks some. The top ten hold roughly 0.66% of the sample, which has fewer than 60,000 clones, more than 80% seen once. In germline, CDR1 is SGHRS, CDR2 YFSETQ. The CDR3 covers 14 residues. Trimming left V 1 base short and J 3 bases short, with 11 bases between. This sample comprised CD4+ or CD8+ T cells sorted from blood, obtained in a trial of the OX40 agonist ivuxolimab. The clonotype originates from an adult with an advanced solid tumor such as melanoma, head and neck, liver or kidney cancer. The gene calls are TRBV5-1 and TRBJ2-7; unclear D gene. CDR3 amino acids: CASSLSEPIYEQYF. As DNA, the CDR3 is TGCGCCAGCAGCTTGTCTGAGCCGATCTACGAGCAGTACTTC.